These 7 T cell receptor beta chains were all obtained from the same sample, sequenced in a study of human T cells and chemical hapten exposure. One entry per CDR3 protein, called by TCRdb with MiXCR from the RACE reads. The data hold about 360,000 distinct CDR3 sequences, with more than 4.5% observed a single time. Stated time point: patch test 1, 2 weeks after DPC sensitization. Documented treatment: therapeutic diphenylcyclopropenone sensitization with weekly scalp DPC. Sequenced material: whole blood, taken in connection with sensitization to the hapten diphenylcyclopropenone (DPC). These TCRs come from a woman between 50 and 59 years old with alopecia areata. Some clones in this sample may be carry-over from other donors' samples.

Only a few counts were recorded for this clonotype. The genes are TRBV13 and TRBJ2-3; no clear D gene. Trimming pared 1 base from V and 3 bases from J, leaving 11 bases between. In germline, CDR1 is PRHDT, CDR2 FYEKMQ (reference sequence). The CDR3 has 15 residues. The CDR3 nucleotides are TGTGCCAGCAGCTTAGATGTAGAGAAAACAGATACGCAGTATTTT. It encodes CASSLDVEKTDTQYF.

This clonotype was counted a few times. This chain connects TRBV28 to TRBJ2-7; no reliable D call. Trimming took 2 bases from V and 5 from J, leaving 10 bases between them. Germline CDR1 MDHEN, CDR2 SYDVKM. The CDR3 runs to 13 residues. The CDR3 here is CASSLTVVHEQYF. As DNA, the CDR3 is TGTGCCAGCAGTTTAACCGTAGTCCACGAGCAGTACTTC.

Many counts were recorded for this clonotype. The chain recombines TRBV29-1 with TRBJ2-2, with a possible D match to TRBD1 (5 bases). This CDR3 has 13 amino acids. CDR1 is SQVTM, CDR2 ANQGSEA, per germline. V lost 2 bases and J 4 bases, leaving 8 bases between the germline ends. CDR3 protein: CSVETGGTGELFF. As DNA, the CDR3 is TGCAGCGTTGAAACAGGTGGCACCGGGGAGCTGTTTTTT.

This clonotype has only a few counts. CDR3 in DNA: TGTGCCAGCAGCCAACTAGCGCCGGCTAGTACGGAGCAGTTCTTC. Translation: CASSQLAPASTEQFF. This rearrangement joins TRBV5-4 to TRBJ2-1; 7 nucleotides line up with TRBD2. The germline gives CDR1 SGHNT, CDR2 YYREEE (reference sequence). Trimming at V came to 4 bases and at J to 10 bases, leaving 14 bases not matched to a gene. The CDR3 extends over 15 amino acids.

Many counts were recorded for this clonotype. The chain couples TRBV12-5 to TRBJ2-7, with D possibly called TRBD1 or TRBD2 (5 bases each). With 6 bases removed from V and 4 bases from J, the gap between germline ends came to 13 bases. The CDR3 is 13 amino acids. CDR1 is LGHNT and CDR2 is FRNRAP in the germline V gene. CDR3 nucleotides: TGTGCTAGTGGAACTATAGGGGAGTACGAGCAGTACTTC. Translated: CASGTIGEYEQYF.

This clonotype appeared many times. The chain carries TRBV29-1 and TRBJ2-1, with 11 bases lining up with TRBD1. Losses at the gene ends were 7 bases for V and 2 bases for J; bases not matched to a gene: 10. Germline V CDR1 and CDR2: SQVTM, ANQGSEA. This CDR3 has 16 amino acids. The CDR3 region has the DNA TGCAGCGCCGAGGGGACAGGGGGGTTAGCCTACAATGAGCAGTTCTTC. This gives the protein CSAEGTGGLAYNEQFF.

At least ten counts were recorded for this clonotype. The chain recombines TRBV27 with TRBJ2-7, with D possibly being TRBD2 (5 bases). Germline V gives CDR1 MNHEY, CDR2 SMNVEV (reference sequence). The V gene lost 0 bases and the J gene lost 2 bases, with 11 bases spanning the gap. The CDR3 contains 15 residues. The CDR3 spells CASSLSGRLTYEQYF. CDR3 sequence (DNA): TGTGCCAGCAGTTTATCAGGGCGACTAACCTACGAGCAGTACTTC.